Below are 5 T cell receptor beta chains sequenced from a single sample in a study of shared clonotypes between healthy human individuals. Profiled with immunoSEQ multiplex PCR; TCRdb holds only in-frame clones, not every one. Of 2,500,000 or so clones listed, approximately 90% are singletons. Sample: naive CD4+ T cells from PBMCs. The subset denotes: CD45RA+ positively selected. These receptors were obtained from a man younger than 30 in good health. Some clones in this sample may be carry-over from other donors' samples.

CDR3 bases: TGTGCCAGTACCTTCAGCGGGAGTTTCCCCTACGAGCAGTACTTC. Protein sequence: CASTFSGSFPYEQYF. The chain recombines TRBV19 with TRBJ2-7; 8 bases map to TRBD2. The germline gives CDR1 LNHDA, CDR2 SQIVND (reference sequence). The V and J ends lost 7 bases and 2 bases, in that order; junction bases with no gene match: 10. The CDR3 runs 15 residues.

The J gene is TRBJ2-1, the V gene TRBV7-3, with 13 bases lining up with TRBD2. The J segment lost 3 bases and the V segment lost 5 bases, leaving 7 bases of the junction unmatched. Germline V lookup: CDR1 SGHTA, CDR2 FQGTGA. The CDR3 runs 17 residues. CDR3 nucleotide sequence: TGTGCCAGCAGCCACCGGGGGACTAGCGGGATCTACAATGAGCAGTTCTTC. It translates to CASSHRGTSGIYNEQFF.

J is TRBJ2-3 and V is TRBV19; unclear D gene. The CDR3 length is 14 residues. Trimming took off 5 bases at V and 2 bases at J, with 11 bases between the two ends. Germline V gene sequence: CDR1 LNHDA, CDR2 SQIVND (reference sequence). Here the CDR3 DNA reads TGTGCCAGTAGTTTATCACACCCCACAGATACGCAGTATTTT. Its translation is CASSLSHPTDTQYF.

This rearrangement joins TRBV5-1 to TRBJ2-5; 15 bases align to TRBD2. Trimming removed 4 bases from V and 4 bases from J; junction bases left unmatched: 8. CDR3 length: 17 residues. Germline loops: CDR1 SGHRS, CDR2 YFSETQ. The CDR3 nucleotides read TGCGCCAGCAGCACGGGGACTAGCGGGAGGTCAGGAGAGACCCAGTACTTC. Amino acid sequence: CASSTGTSGRSGETQYF.

A word on this clone: Other nucleotide sequences from this sample produce the same CDR3. The V gene is TRBV7-2, the J gene TRBJ1-2; D may be TRBD1 (6 bases). Trimming took 1 base from V and 4 from J, leaving 10 bases between them. This CDR3 is built from 14 residues. Germline V gene data show CDR1 as SGHTA and CDR2 as FQGNSA. CDR3 sequence: CASSLGLQGYGYTF. The DNA of the CDR3 is TGTGCCAGCAGCTTAGGTTTACAGGGCTATGGCTACACCTTC.